Below are 22 T cell receptor beta chains sequenced from a single sample in a study of T-cell memory formation after mild COVID-19. Each CDR3 protein is one row after TCRdb ran MiXCR on the 5' RACE reads. The sample lists some 260,000 distinct CDR3 sequences; around 15% were seen once. The sample comprised PBMCs or a T cell subset sorted from them (not recorded which). The receptors come from a man in his late teens or twenties who had mild COVID-19 (a few samples of this study predate the infection). Cell type and time point are not known.

A few counts support this clonotype. The V gene is TRBV5-1, the J gene TRBJ1-2; D is undetermined. Trimming cost V 4 bases and J 0 bases, with 13 bases left between them. The CDR3 contains 15 residues. Germline CDR1 SGHRS, CDR2 YFSETQ. CDR3 in amino acids: CASSRLRGSNYGYTF. As DNA, the CDR3 is TGCGCCAGCAGCCGTTTGAGAGGTTCTAACTATGGCTACACCTTC.

V usage is TRBV2 and J usage is TRBJ1-1; TRBD1 might be the D (6 bases). CDR1 is SNHLY and CDR2 is FYNNEI in the germline V gene. The V end lost 7 bases, the J end lost 1 base, and 13 bases lay between the germline ends. The CDR3 extends over 14 amino acids. In nucleotides, the CDR3 is TGTGCCAGCATACCGGGACACACGAACACTGAAGCTTTCTTT. As protein: CASIPGHTNTEAFF.

This clonotype was recorded a few times. The rearrangement joins TRBV6-1 to TRBJ1-2, with 8 bases lining up with TRBD1. V lost 6 bases to trimming and J lost 4 bases; unmatched junction nucleotides: 4. The CDR3 is made up of 13 amino acids. Looked up from germline, CDR1 is MNHNS and CDR2 is SASEGT. CDR3 sequence (DNA): TGTGCCAGCAGGGAAACAGGGGGCTATGGCTACACCTTC. This codes for CASRETGGYGYTF.

The gene calls are TRBV20-1 and TRBJ2-3, with 11 bases matching TRBD2. Germline V gene lookup returns CDR1 DFQATT and CDR2 SNEGSKA (reference sequence). The junction had 6 bases not matched to a gene; V was cut back by 2 bases and J by 2 bases. The CDR3 sequence is 16 residues long. The CDR3 reads CSARPTSGGPTDTQYF. The CDR3 DNA reads TGCAGTGCTAGACCTACTAGCGGGGGTCCCACAGATACGCAGTATTTT.

This chain uses TRBV12-3 or TRBV12-4 with TRBJ1-3; 12 bases agree with TRBD1. The junction had 9 bases not matched to a gene; V was cut back by 8 bases and J by 4 bases. This CDR3 contains 16 residues. As DNA, the CDR3 is TGTGCCAGCGGACCCGGGACAGGGGGCGCCGGAAACACCATATATTTT. Protein sequence: CASGPGTGGAGNTIYF.

The chain carries TRBV7-9 and TRBJ1-2; no reliable D call. This CDR3 has 15 amino acids. Trimming removed 0 bases from V and 5 bases from J, with 13 bases in between. Germline V gene lookup returns CDR1 SEHNR and CDR2 FQNEAQ (reference sequence). This CDR3 is CASSLAFTAAYGYTF. CDR3 in DNA: TGTGCCAGCAGCTTAGCGTTTACCGCGGCGTATGGCTACACCTTC.

The CDR3 DNA sequence: TGCAGCGCCGGTCTGAACACTGAAGCTTTCTTT. Amino acid sequence: CSAGLNTEAFF. The rearrangement uses TRBV20-1 and TRBJ1-1; D is unresolved. The CDR3 runs to 11 residues. Germline V gene sequence: CDR1 DFQATT, CDR2 SNEGSKA (reference sequence).

The chain carries TRBV5-1 and TRBJ1-2; TRBD1 matches at 9 bases. This CDR3 is built from 15 residues. V was clipped by 2 bases and J by 0 bases; unmatched bases: 2. The germline V gene encodes CDR1 SGHRS and CDR2 YFSETQ. In DNA form, the CDR3 reads TGCGCCAGCAGCTTACAGGGGGCGGCTAACTATGGCTACACCTTC. This translates into CASSLQGAANYGYTF.

This clonotype has only a few counts. V and J are TRBV10-3 and TRBJ2-5; 8 bases map to TRBD1. CDR3 length: 13 amino acids. Germline loops: CDR1 ENHRY, CDR2 SYGVKD. Trimming took 10 bases from V and 4 from J; bases not matched to a gene: 8. CDR3 in amino acids: CATNSGQGETQYF. The CDR3 DNA follows: TGTGCCACCAACTCCGGACAGGGAGAGACCCAGTACTTC.

The chain recombines TRBV12-3 or TRBV12-4 with TRBJ2-1; 13 positions match TRBD2. Trimming removed 8 bases from V and 4 bases from J; junction bases left unmatched: 5. CDR3 length equals 15 residues. The CDR3 sequence is CASELAGGQYNEQFF. In DNA, the CDR3 is TGTGCCAGCGAACTAGCGGGGGGGCAGTACAATGAGCAGTTCTTC.

This clonotype was found a few times. The J gene is TRBJ1-5, the V gene TRBV24-1; D may be TRBD1 (5 bases). Trimming left V 10 bases short and J 1 base short, with 7 bases between. CDR1 KGHDR and CDR2 SFDVKD come from the germline V gene. This CDR3 comprises 12 residues. The CDR3 loop reads CATGQSNQPQHF. The CDR3 bases are TGTGCCACTGGACAAAGCAATCAGCCCCAGCATTTT.

This clonotype has just a few counts. This chain uses TRBV7-9 with TRBJ2-3; 14 bases map to TRBD2. Germline CDR1 SEHNR, CDR2 FQNEAQ (reference sequence). J was trimmed by 5 bases and V by 5 bases; bases with no gene match: 9. The CDR3 is 17 amino acids. The DNA of the CDR3 is TGTGCCAGCAGCGCCGGACTAGCGGGGGGATTGGAAGATACGCAGTATTTT. Encoded protein: CASSAGLAGGLEDTQYF.

The table lists this clonotype with many counts. This rearrangement joins TRBV6-2 or TRBV6-3 to TRBJ1-6; no clear D gene. The V end lost 0 bases, the J end lost 16 bases, and 13 bases lay between the germline ends. Germline values: CDR1 MNHEY, CDR2 SVGEGT. This CDR3 is built from 13 residues. CDR3 DNA sequence: TGTGCCAGCAGTTACTCGGGCCAGGTTGATCTCCACTTT. It yields the protein CASSYSGQVDLHF.

This clonotype was observed a few times. J is TRBJ2-2 and V is TRBV5-1; the D gene is possibly TRBD1 (6 bases). From germline, CDR1 is SGHRS and CDR2 YFSETQ. Trimming removed 3 bases at V and 4 bases at J, with 10 bases between. The CDR3 totals 14 residues. This CDR3 is CASSSDRSTGELFF. In DNA form, the CDR3 reads TGCGCCAGCAGCTCCGACAGGTCCACCGGGGAGCTGTTTTTT. Full variable domain (outside the CDR3, taken from reference TRBV5-1 and TRBJ2-2): KAGVTQTPRYLIKTRGQQVTLSCSPISGHRSVSWYQQTPGQGLQFLFEYFSETQRNKGNFPGRFSGRQFSNSRSEMNVSTLELGDSALYLCASSSDRSTGELFFGEGSRLTVL.

V usage is TRBV7-6 and J usage is TRBJ2-4, with D possibly being TRBD2 (7 bases). The length of the CDR3 is 14 residues. CDR1 is SGHVS and CDR2 is FNYEAQ in the germline V gene. V dropped 1 base and J dropped 7 bases, with 11 bases sitting between them. CDR3 in DNA: TGTGCCAGCAGCTTAGAAGGGGGGGCCAACATTCAGTACTTC. It is translated as CASSLEGGANIQYF.

V and J are TRBV6-4 and TRBJ1-2, with a tentative D call TRBD1 (5 bases). CDR3 length: 14 amino acids. CDR1 and CDR2 from the germline V gene are MRHNA and SNTAGT. V was pared by 4 bases and J by 5 bases, with 14 bases between. DNA for the CDR3: TGTGCCAGCAGTGCGGACGGGGGTTGGTATGGCTACACCTTC. Translated: CASSADGGWYGYTF.

The chain has TRBV29-1 and TRBJ2-2; no clear D gene. This CDR3 has 11 amino acids. The germline V gene has CDR1 SQVTM and CDR2 ANQGSEA. V lost 7 bases and J 2 bases, leaving 5 bases between the germline ends. CDR3 protein: CSAGNTGELFF. In DNA form, the CDR3 reads TGCAGCGCTGGCAACACCGGGGAGCTGTTTTTT.

This chain links TRBV6-1 with TRBJ2-5, with TRBD2 matching over 8 bases. With V trimmed by 8 bases and J by 7 bases, 6 bases remained unmatched. The CDR3 contains 12 residues. Per germline, CDR1 MNHNS and CDR2 SASEGT. The DNA for the CDR3 is TGTGCCAGCTGTCCAGCGGGGGCGACCCAGTACTTC. It yields the protein CASCPAGATQYF.

The chain is built from TRBV5-1 and TRBJ1-6; TRBD1 is a possible D gene (5 bases). Germline V CDR1 and CDR2: SGHRS, YFSETQ. This CDR3 region has 13 residues. The V end lost 7 bases, the J end lost 7 bases, and 12 bases lay between the germline ends. The CDR3: CASRIWGNSPLHF. The CDR3 DNA reads as TGCGCCAGCCGTATTTGGGGCAATTCACCCCTCCACTTT.

This clonotype has more than one count but fewer than ten. V gene TRBV4-2 combines with J gene TRBJ2-3, with D hard to call. The CDR3 spans 15 residues. Per the germline V gene, CDR1 is LGHNA and CDR2 is YNFKEQ. The V gene lost 1 base and the J gene lost 1 base, with 9 bases spanning the gap. CDR3 sequence (DNA): TGTGCCAGCAGCCAAGGGAGTCGGGGCACAGATACGCAGTATTTT. It codes for CASSQGSRGTDTQYF.

This clonotype was observed at least ten times. An end of the junction does not agree with germline; a read error may underlie this. The CDR3 nucleotides read TGTGCCAGCAGCTTAGCGACGAGCACAGATACGCAGTATTTT. It specifies CASSLATSTDTQYF. The genes are TRBV5-1 and TRBJ2-3; D possibly corresponds to TRBD2 (5 bases). The CDR3 contains 14 residues. Germline loops: CDR1 SGHRS, CDR2 YFSETQ.

This CDR3 is CASSFRGSGEHNEQFF. The CDR3 DNA reads TGTGCCAGCAGCTTTCGGGGAAGCGGGGAACACAATGAGCAGTTCTTC. The chain recombines TRBV11-3 with TRBJ2-1; 7 bases map to TRBD2. J was trimmed by 5 bases and V by 3 bases; bases with no gene match: 10. In germline, CDR1 is SGHNT, CDR2 YENEEA. The CDR3 covers 16 residues.